Listed below are T cell receptor beta chains from one sample, sequenced in a study of CD8+ T cells in alopecia areata. Sequencing was performed with immunoSEQ multiplex PCR; in TCRdb, only in-frame clones are kept and a portion is missing. The sample contains tens of thousands of clones, approximately 60% of which appear only once. The sample was CD8+ T cells sorted from blood, taken at week 0. Receptors were obtained from a human donor with alopecia areata. CDR3s include the opening cysteine and the closing phenylalanine or tryptophan. Each record gives: V gene, D gene, J gene, clone size, CDR3 DNA, CDR3 protein. The D gene is left open where the match is weak. Rows may omit the clone size; those that give it use once, few, many or a size class.

>TRBV5-1|TRBD1|TRBJ1-2|few
TGCGCCAGCAGCGCACGACTCGGACAGGGGTGGTATGGCTACACCTTC
CASSARLGQGWYGYTF
>TRBV4-2|.|TRBJ2-7|many
TGTGCCAGCAGCCAAGACTCCTACGAGCAGTACTTC
CASSQDSYEQYF
>TRBV27|TRBD1|TRBJ1-4|.
TGTGCCAGCAGGCCATGGACAGGGGTCGATAATGAAAAACTGTTTTTT
CASRPWTGVDNEKLFF
>TRBV2|.|TRBJ1-6|.
TGTGCCAGCAGTGACGGGGTCCCCCACTTT
CASSDGVPHF
>TRBV5-6|.|TRBJ1-1|few
TGTGCCAGCAGCCGGGGGACTGAAGCTTTCTTT
CASSRGTEAFF
>TRBV6-1|.|TRBJ1-1|.
TGTGCCAGCATTCGGGGGGACACTGAAGCTTTCTTT
CASIRGDTEAFF
>TRBV25-1|.|TRBJ2-7|once
TGTGCCAGCACCGACTACAGGGATAGTGAGCAGTACTTC
CASTDYRDSEQYF
>TRBV9|.|TRBJ1-1|few
TGTGCCAGCAGCGTGGCAGGGAACCCGAACACTGAAGCTTTCTTT
CASSVAGNPNTEAFF
>TRBV19|.|TRBJ1-2|few
TGTGCCAGTAGTATAGACGGATACAACTATGGCTACACCTTC
CASSIDGYNYGYTF
>TRBV15|TRBD2|TRBJ2-5|few
TGTGCCACCAGCGGGGGACTAGCGGATCAAGAGACCCAGTACTTC
CATSGGLADQETQYF
>TRBV28|TRBD2|TRBJ2-1|.
TGTGCCAGCAGTCCGGGGGGATACAATGAGCAGTTCTTC
CASSPGGYNEQFF
>TRBV7-9|.|TRBJ2-3|.
TGTGCCAGCAGCTCAGTACAGGGACTGGATACGCAGTATTTT
CASSSVQGLDTQYF
>TRBV27|.|TRBJ1-1|once
TGTGCCAGCAGTTTCTACAGGCAGCGCTTCCACACTGAAGCTTTCTTT
CASSFYRQRFHTEAFF
>TRBV25-1|TRBD2|TRBJ2-1|.
TGTGCCAGCAGTGAAGCGGGAGGGAGCTACAATGAGCAGTTCTTC
CASSEAGGSYNEQFF
>TRBV5-4|TRBD2|TRBJ2-7|once
TGTGCCAGCAGCTTGACTAGCGGGAGTAGCGAGCAGTACTTC
CASSLTSGSSEQYF
>TRBV10-3|.|TRBJ2-5|.
TGTGCCATCAGTGAGTCGGAGGATCCCTCGGTTGGGACCCAGTACTTC
CAISESEDPSVGTQYF
>TRBV29-1|.|TRBJ2-7|once
TGCAGCGTTGAGTTGGGTACAGGTTCGTACGACGAGCAGTACTTC
CSVELGTGSYDEQYF
>TRBV7-8|.|TRBJ2-1|.
TGTGCCAGCAGCCTCCGGGAGTACAATGAGCAGTTCTTC
CASSLREYNEQFF
>TRBV29-1|TRBD2|TRBJ2-5|.
TGCAGCGTTGAACGGGCTAGCGGGGGGGCCGAGACCCAGTACTTC
CSVERASGGAETQYF
>TRBV5-1|.|TRBJ2-1|.
TGCGCCAGCAGCTTGACGTCCCCCAGCCTCTCGATGTACAATGAGCAGTTCTTC
CASSLTSPSLSMYNEQFF
>TRBV4-1|TRBD2|TRBJ2-2|.
TGCGCCAGCAGCCATAGCGGGGGGGCCGGCACCGGGGAGCTGTTTTTT
CASSHSGGAGTGELFF
>TRBV29-1|TRBD2|TRBJ2-7|few
TGCAGCGCGACTAGCGGGAGCTACGAGCAGTACTTC
CSATSGSYEQYF
>TRBV7-2|.|TRBJ2-1|once
TGTGCCAGCAGCCCACCGTCTGGCGTCGAGCAGTTCTTC
CASSPPSGVEQFF
>TRBV7-6|.|TRBJ2-1|.
TGTGCCAGCAGCGACGGGGGAAATGAGCAGTTCTTC
CASSDGGNEQFF
>TRBV4-1|TRBD1|TRBJ2-7|.
TGCGCCAGCAGCCAATCCACCGGGACAGGCTCCTACGAGCAGTACTTC
CASSQSTGTGSYEQYF
>TRBV7-8|.|TRBJ2-5|.
TGTGCCAGCCGAGAGGCGGGTGGGGAGCGGACCCAGTACTTC
CASREAGGERTQYF
>TRBV7-9|.|TRBJ2-7|.
TGTGCCAGCAGCTTAACAGGTTACGAGCAGTACTTC
CASSLTGYEQYF
>TRBV7-2|.|TRBJ2-2|.
TGTGCCAGCAGCCTCCCGACAGACAACACCGGGGAGCTGTTTTTT
CASSLPTDNTGELFF
>TRBV7-6|.|TRBJ1-6|.
TGTGCCAGCAGCAAGAGCTCCTATAATTCACCCCTCCACTTT
CASSKSSYNSPLHF
>TRBV2|.|TRBJ2-2|.
TGTGCCAGCAGATTTAATAATTTTGGGTTGTGGGCCGGGGAGCTGTTTTTT
CASRFNNFGLWAGELFF
>TRBV25-1|.|TRBJ2-5|.
TGTGCCAGCATGGCCGGAGGAGCAAGAGAGACCCAGTACTTC
CASMAGGARETQYF